A selection of T cell receptor beta chains follows, all from one sample in a study of monozygotic twins with cystic fibrosis. Some clones are missing from TCRdb's copy, which holds only in-frame ones; the method was immunoSEQ multiplex PCR. The sample consists of 13,000 to 15,000 clones, approximately 92% of them appearing once. The sample taken for sequencing was blood. The source of these receptors is a boy between 10 and 17 years old with cystic fibrosis. Each CDR3 is given with its conserved first and last residue.

cdr3_length j_call v_call cdr3_aa
15 TRBJ2-7 TRBV6-5 CASSPIGSPSYEQYF
15 TRBJ2-2 TRBV6-6 CASGPGTGDTGELFF
14 TRBJ2-5 TRBV5-1 CASSLAGHTDGQYF
12 TRBJ2-1 TRBV7-9 CASSDTGNEQFF
14 TRBJ2-3 TRBV6-5 CASSSRAGSDTQYF
15 TRBJ1-2 TRBV7-6 CASSLDQGSNYGYTF
12 TRBJ2-2 TRBV7-2 CASSFGTGELFF
13 TRBJ2-1 TRBV2 CASGGVSYNEQFF
14 TRBJ2-1 TRBV11-1 CASSRGGDSNEQFF
15 TRBJ1-3 TRBV5-4 CASSLAAGTGNTIYF
13 TRBJ1-1 TRBV10-3 CAITPSGNTEAFF
13 TRBJ1-1 TRBV19 CASSRAVNTEAFF
13 TRBJ2-2 TRBV29-1 CSIGRANTGELFF
13 TRBJ2-5 TRBV25-1 CASSPSDWKTQYF
13 TRBJ2-7 TRBV19 CATRGRAIYEQYF
17 TRBJ1-2 TRBV7-9 CASSYRVGWVSNYGYTF
19 TRBJ2-6 TRBV30 CAWSVLGLAGSSGANVLTF
13 TRBJ2-7 TRBV19 CASSSRPRSEQYF
13 TRBJ1-2 TRBV6-6 CASSRQGDYGYTF
12 TRBJ2-7 TRBV10-3 CAISPTGIEQYF
12 TRBJ2-7 TRBV28 CASRGLGYEQYF
15 TRBJ1-4 TRBV7-8 CASSPLGQDNEKLFF
13 TRBJ2-5 TRBV7-9 CASASNRADEQYF
15 TRBJ1-2 TRBV5-8 CASNLWTGRKYGYTF
15 TRBJ1-5 TRBV2 CASSWDRGGNQPQHF
15 TRBJ2-3 TRBV6-1 CASSETSGATDTQYF
13 TRBJ2-7 TRBV30 CAWTPASSYEQYF
16 TRBJ1-2 TRBV30 CAWSPILTGLTYGYTF
14 TRBJ2-7 TRBV19 CASSPAELTYEQYF
13 TRBJ1-1 TRBV6-1 CASSEYSDTEAFF
14 TRBJ2-1 TRBV2 CASSGGQGSNEQFF
17 TRBJ2-2 TRBV2 CASSDLAGQKNTGELFF
14 TRBJ1-1 TRBV5-1 CASSSHGENTEAFF
16 TRBJ1-5 TRBV19 CASSIGSTGVGKPQHF
11 TRBJ2-1 TRBV29-1 CSVRVYNEQFF
18 TRBJ2-7 TRBV11-2 CASSFRLSGRSNLYEQYF
13 TRBJ2-7 TRBV6-1 CASSGEAAYEQYF
11 TRBJ2-7 TRBV28 CASRGRQGTYF
14 TRBJ2-1 TRBV19 CASSYGGNYNEQFF
13 TRBJ1-2 TRBV7-2 CASSPGGRYGYTF
13 TRBJ1-5 TRBV27 CASSYRASQPQHF
14 TRBJ1-4 TRBV2 CASSTDRANEKLFF
16 TRBJ2-2 TRBV5-1 CASSEGRVGGAGELFF
15 TRBJ1-5 TRBV30 CAWSKGTLSNQPQHF
15 TRBJ2-1 TRBV18 CASSLYRSSYNEQFF
19 TRBJ1-2 TRBV11-2 CASSLEGLTATLFSNGYTF
14 TRBJ2-1 TRBV5-1 CASSLRQTYNEQFF
24 TRBJ1-4 TRBV4-2 CASSQGTRDRGRKNWVATNEKLFF
14 TRBJ1-1 TRBV28 CASTETGGITEAFF
14 TRBJ2-7 TRBV5-1 CASSTGTGNYEQYF
14 TRBJ1-6 TRBV5-1 CASSIGQGNSPLHF
14 TRBJ2-1 TRBV5-8 CASSQTSGYNEQFF
14 TRBJ2-5 TRBV14 CASSPRTSGETQYF
16 TRBJ2-5 TRBV5-4 CASTPGGRTYQETQYF
18 TRBJ1-6 TRBV10-3 CAISESQARQVRDSPLHF